This T cell receptor beta chain was obtained from a study of molecular identifiers for immune sequencing clone quantification. For the study at large: Replicate RNA came from approximately 20,000 or 100,000 naive CD8 cells and was split five ways, and four parts were sequenced. Points from the study as a whole: Clones above 20 RNA copies held over 97% of effector molecules, under 1% in naive cells. Among about a million naive cells, spiked Jurkat TCR RNA from a single cell was reportedly detectable.

The V and J ends lost 3 bases and 6 bases respectively, with 9 bases between them. There are 13 residues in the CDR3. In germline, CDR1 is MNHEY, CDR2 SMNVEV (reference sequence). TCRdb called the PCR reads again in MiXCR, with one record for every CDR3 protein. The sample has 460,000 or so distinct CDR3 sequences, about 22% seen once. Details on this clonotype: Its antigen is not known.

Specimen: naive CD8+ T cells from blood, with Jurkat cell RNA spiked in. Stated subset: FACS-sorted CD8+CD4-CCR7+CD45RA+ naive T cells. The source is a human donor in good health. Some libraries in this study had Jurkat cell RNA spiked in. The V gene is TRBV27, the J gene TRBJ1-5; D not certain. The CDR3 reads CASSFGRRQPQHF. The CDR3 nucleotides read TGTGCCAGCAGTTTCGGACGGCGTCAGCCCCAGCATTTT.